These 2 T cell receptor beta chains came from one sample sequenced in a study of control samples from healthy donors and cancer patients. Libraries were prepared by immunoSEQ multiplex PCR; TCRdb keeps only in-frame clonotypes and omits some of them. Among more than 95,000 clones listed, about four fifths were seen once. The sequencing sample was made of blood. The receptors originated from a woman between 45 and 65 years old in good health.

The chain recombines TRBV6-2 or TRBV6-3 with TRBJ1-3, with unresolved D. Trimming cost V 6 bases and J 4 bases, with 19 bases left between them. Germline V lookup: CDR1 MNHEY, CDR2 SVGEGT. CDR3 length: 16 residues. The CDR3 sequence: CASSPRSTSYGNTIYF. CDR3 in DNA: TGTGCCAGCAGCCCCCGGTCGACGAGCTACGGAAACACCATATATTTT.

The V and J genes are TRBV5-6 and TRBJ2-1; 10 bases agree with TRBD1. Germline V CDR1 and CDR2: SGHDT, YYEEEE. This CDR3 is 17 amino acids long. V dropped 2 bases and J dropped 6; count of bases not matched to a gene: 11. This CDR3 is CASSLISGTGAGNEQFF. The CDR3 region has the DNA TGTGCCAGCAGCTTAATTTCGGGGACAGGGGCGGGCAATGAGCAGTTCTTC.